These T cell receptor beta chains were read from a single sample in a study of neoadjuvant anti-PD-1 for oral cavity cancer. Data came from immunoSEQ multiplex PCR; TCRdb stores just in-frame clones and leaves some out. In the table there are about 72,000 clones, 80% to 90% of which are singletons. Sample: PBMCs, taken before nivolumab (anti-PD-1) treatment. The receptors derive from a person between 40 and 80 years old with oral cavity squamous cell carcinoma. CDR3s include the opening cysteine and the closing phenylalanine or tryptophan. The order of the fields is CDR3 DNA, CDR3 protein, D gene, J gene, V gene, clone size. The D gene is left open where the match is weak. Clone sizes are given selectively: once, few, many, or a class where the clone is expanded.

DNA: TGTGCCACCAGGGTTGGGGGTACCTATGGCTACACCTTC; CDR3: CATRVGGTYGYTF; D: .; J: TRBJ1-2; V: TRBV15; size: .
DNA: TGTGCCTCAGCGACAGGGCCCGGGGAGCTGTTTTTT; CDR3: CASATGPGELFF; D: TRBD1; J: TRBJ2-2; V: TRBV11-3; size: few
DNA: TGTGCCAGCACCGAATTAGGGAGAATTTACCTATCCTCCTACGAGCAGTACTTC; CDR3: CASTELGRIYLSSYEQYF; D: .; J: TRBJ2-7; V: TRBV2; size: .
DNA: TGTGCCACCAGCAACGGTGCGGGACAGGGGGCTATCAATGAGCAGTTCTTC; CDR3: CATSNGAGQGAINEQFF; D: TRBD1; J: TRBJ2-1; V: TRBV15; size: .
DNA: TGTGCCAGTAGTATTAGGGGCCGCCCGGGATACACCATATATTTT; CDR3: CASSIRGRPGYTIYF; D: .; J: TRBJ1-3; V: TRBV19; size: .
DNA: TGTGCCAGCAGCTCCCTTGCGGGGGATTTAGCCAAAAACATTCAGTACTTC; CDR3: CASSSLAGDLAKNIQYF; D: TRBD2; J: TRBJ2-4; V: TRBV11-2; size: .
DNA: TGTGCCAGCGGTCGGGACAGGGGCTACGAGCAGTACTTC; CDR3: CASGRDRGYEQYF; D: TRBD1; J: TRBJ2-7; V: TRBV6-5; size: .
DNA: TGTGCCAGCAGCCAAGCGAGGGCTGCCTCTGGAAACACCATATATTTT; CDR3: CASSQARAASGNTIYF; D: .; J: TRBJ1-3; V: TRBV4-2; size: .
DNA: TGCGCCAGCAGCTTGGTATCTTTTGATACCTCCTACGAGCAGTACTTC; CDR3: CASSLVSFDTSYEQYF; D: .; J: TRBJ2-7; V: TRBV5-1; size: .
DNA: TGCGCCAGCAGCTTGGTATACCAGAACACTGAAGCTTTCTTT; CDR3: CASSLVYQNTEAFF; D: .; J: TRBJ1-1; V: TRBV5-1; size: few
DNA: TGTGCCTGGAGTCCCCAGGGTGAAAAACTGTTTTTT; CDR3: CAWSPQGEKLFF; D: .; J: TRBJ1-4; V: TRBV30; size: .
DNA: TGTGCCAGCAGCTCGAGGGGGCTATATGGCTACACCTTC; CDR3: CASSSRGLYGYTF; D: TRBD1; J: TRBJ1-2; V: TRBV11-2; size: .
DNA: TGTGCCGCCACTAGCGGAGCTAGATCTAGCACAGATACGCAGTATTTT; CDR3: CAATSGARSSTDTQYF; D: TRBD2; J: TRBJ2-3; V: TRBV30; size: .
DNA: TGCAGTGCTAGTATTCTGCATGAGCAGTTCTTC; CDR3: CSASILHEQFF; D: .; J: TRBJ2-1; V: TRBV20-1; size: medium-sized
DNA: TGTGCCATCAGTTCCGGGACAGGGGGCAAAGCTTTCTTT; CDR3: CAISSGTGGKAFF; D: TRBD1; J: TRBJ1-1; V: TRBV10-3; size: .
DNA: TGTGCCAGCAGTCCGGGCGGGGGTGAGCACACTGAAGCTTTCTTT; CDR3: CASSPGGGEHTEAFF; D: .; J: TRBJ1-1; V: TRBV28; size: .
DNA: TGTGCCAGCAGCGAACCACTTGCACAGGGGGACTTCACAGATACGCAGTATTTT; CDR3: CASSEPLAQGDFTDTQYF; D: .; J: TRBJ2-3; V: TRBV21-1; size: .